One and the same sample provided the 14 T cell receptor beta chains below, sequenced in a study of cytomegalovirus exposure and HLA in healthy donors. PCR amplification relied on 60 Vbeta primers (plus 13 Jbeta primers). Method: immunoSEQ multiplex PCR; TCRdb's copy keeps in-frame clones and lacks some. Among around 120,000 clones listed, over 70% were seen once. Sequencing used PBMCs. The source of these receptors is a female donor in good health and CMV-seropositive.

DNA for the CDR3: TGCGCCAGCAGCCAAGCCCCAAGGGACAGGGGCGACGAGCAGTACTTC. The encoded protein is CASSQAPRDRGDEQYF. The chain is built from TRBV4-3 and TRBJ2-5; 10 nucleotides match TRBD1. The closer fit of TRBJ2-7 to the DNA end suggests the J call may be wrong. The germline CDR1 and CDR2 sequences are LGHNA and YSLEER. This CDR3 has 16 amino acids.

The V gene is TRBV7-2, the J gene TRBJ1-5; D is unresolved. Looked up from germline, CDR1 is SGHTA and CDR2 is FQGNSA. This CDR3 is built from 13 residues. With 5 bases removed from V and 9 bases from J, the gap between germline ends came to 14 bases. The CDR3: CASSPRGPRPQHF. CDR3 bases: TGTGCCAGCAGCCCCCGAGGGCCGCGGCCCCAGCATTTT.

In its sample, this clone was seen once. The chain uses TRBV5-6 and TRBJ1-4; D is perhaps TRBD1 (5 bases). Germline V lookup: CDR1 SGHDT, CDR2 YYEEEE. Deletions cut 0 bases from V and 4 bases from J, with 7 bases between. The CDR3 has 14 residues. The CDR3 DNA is TGTGCCAGCAGCTTGGGACAGTATAATGAAAAACTGTTTTTT. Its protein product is CASSLGQYNEKLFF.

CDR3 bases: TGTGCCAGTACTGCGGGGGGAAGGTCAGATACGCAGTATTTT. This encodes CASTAGGRSDTQYF. This rearrangement joins TRBV19 to TRBJ2-3, with 8 bases matching TRBD2. Germline-derived CDR1 and CDR2 are LNHDA and SQIVND (reference sequence). This CDR3 spans 14 amino acids. V was clipped by 7 bases and J by 4 bases; unmatched bases: 7.

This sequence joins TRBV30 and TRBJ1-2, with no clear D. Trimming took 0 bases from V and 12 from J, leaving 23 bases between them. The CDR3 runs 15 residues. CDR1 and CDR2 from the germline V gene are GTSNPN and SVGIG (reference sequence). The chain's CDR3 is CAWSVGRIGPTRNTF. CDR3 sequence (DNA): TGTGCCTGGAGTGTAGGTCGGATTGGCCCCACTAGGAACACCTTC.

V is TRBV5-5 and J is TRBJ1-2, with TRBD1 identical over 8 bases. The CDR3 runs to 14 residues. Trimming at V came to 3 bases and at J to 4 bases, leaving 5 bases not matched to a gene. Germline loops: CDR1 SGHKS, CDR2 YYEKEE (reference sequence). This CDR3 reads CASSYAGGGYGYTF. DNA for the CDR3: TGTGCCAGCAGCTATGCAGGGGGCGGCTATGGCTACACCTTC.

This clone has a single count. CDR3 coding DNA: TGTGCCAGCAGGGGCGGGGGGGCAAGGGAGCAGTTCTTC. Its translation is CASRGGGAREQFF. This rearrangement joins TRBV6-1 to TRBJ2-1, with 9 nucleotides matching TRBD2. Germline V gene sequence: CDR1 MNHNS, CDR2 SASEGT. The CDR3 covers 13 residues. Trimming at V came to 6 bases and at J to 10 bases, leaving 7 bases not matched to a gene.

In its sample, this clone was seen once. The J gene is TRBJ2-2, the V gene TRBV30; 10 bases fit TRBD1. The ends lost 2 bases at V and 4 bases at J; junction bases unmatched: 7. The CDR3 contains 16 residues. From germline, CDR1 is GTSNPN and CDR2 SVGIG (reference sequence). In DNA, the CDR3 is TGTGCCTGGAGTCCCTTGGGACAGGGGATCACCGGGGAGCTGTTTTTT. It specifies CAWSPLGQGITGELFF.

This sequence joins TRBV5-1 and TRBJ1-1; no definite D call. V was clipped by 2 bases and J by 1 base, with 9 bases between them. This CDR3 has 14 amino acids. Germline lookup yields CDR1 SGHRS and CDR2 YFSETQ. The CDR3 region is CASSFRGSNTEAFF. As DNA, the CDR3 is TGCGCCAGCAGCTTTAGAGGGTCGAACACTGAAGCTTTCTTT.

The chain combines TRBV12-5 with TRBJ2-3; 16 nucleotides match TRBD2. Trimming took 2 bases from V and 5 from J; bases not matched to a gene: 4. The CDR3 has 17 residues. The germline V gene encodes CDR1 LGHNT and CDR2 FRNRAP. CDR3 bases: TGTGCTAGTGGTTTGCCGGGACTAGCGGGGGGGAAAGATACGCAGTATTTT. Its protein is CASGLPGLAGGKDTQYF.

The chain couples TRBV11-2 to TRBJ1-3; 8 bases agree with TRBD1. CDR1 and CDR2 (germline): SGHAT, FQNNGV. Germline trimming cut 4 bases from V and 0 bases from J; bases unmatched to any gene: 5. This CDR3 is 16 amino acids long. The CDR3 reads CASSWGTGASGNTIYF. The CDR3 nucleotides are TGTGCCAGCAGCTGGGGGACAGGCGCCTCTGGAAACACCATATATTTT.

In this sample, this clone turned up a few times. The CDR3: CAWSGQSPGNTIYF. CDR3 sequence (DNA): TGTGCCTGGAGCGGACAGTCCCCTGGAAACACCATATATTTT. The V and J genes are TRBV30 and TRBJ1-3; D is possibly TRBD1 (6 bases). Between the trimmed V and J ends, which lost 3 bases and 2 bases, there was a span of 11 bases. This CDR3 spans 14 amino acids. CDR1 and CDR2 from the germline V gene are GTSNPN and SVGIG (reference sequence).

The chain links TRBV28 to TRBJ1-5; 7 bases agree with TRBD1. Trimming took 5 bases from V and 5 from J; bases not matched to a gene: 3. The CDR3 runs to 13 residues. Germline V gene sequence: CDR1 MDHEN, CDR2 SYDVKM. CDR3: CASSGQVDQPQHF. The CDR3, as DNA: TGTGCCAGCAGTGGACAGGTGGATCAGCCCCAGCATTTT.

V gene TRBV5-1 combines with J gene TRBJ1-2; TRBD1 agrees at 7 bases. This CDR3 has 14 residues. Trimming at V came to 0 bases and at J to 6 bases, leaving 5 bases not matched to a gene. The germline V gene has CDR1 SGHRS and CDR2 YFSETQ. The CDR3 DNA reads TGCGCCAGCAGCTTGGGACAGGGTGGCAATGGCTACACCTTC. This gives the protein CASSLGQGGNGYTF. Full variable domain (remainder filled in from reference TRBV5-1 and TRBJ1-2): KAGVTQTPRYLIKTRGQQVTLSCSPISGHRSVSWYQQTPGQGLQFLFEYFSETQRNKGNFPGRFSGRQFSNSRSEMNVSTLELGDSALYLCASSLGQGGNGYTFGSGTRLTVV.